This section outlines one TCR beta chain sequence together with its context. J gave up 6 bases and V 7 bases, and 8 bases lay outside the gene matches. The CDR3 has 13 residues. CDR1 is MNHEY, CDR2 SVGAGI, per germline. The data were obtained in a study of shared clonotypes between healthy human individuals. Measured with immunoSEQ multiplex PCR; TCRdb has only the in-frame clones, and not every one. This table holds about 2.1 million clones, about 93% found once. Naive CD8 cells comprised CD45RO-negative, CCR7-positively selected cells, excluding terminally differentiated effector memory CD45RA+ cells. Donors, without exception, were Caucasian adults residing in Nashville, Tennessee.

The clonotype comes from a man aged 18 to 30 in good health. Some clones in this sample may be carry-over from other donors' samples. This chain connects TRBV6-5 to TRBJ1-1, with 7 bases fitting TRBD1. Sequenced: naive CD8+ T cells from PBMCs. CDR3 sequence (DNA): TGTGCCAGCACCGTTTCAGGGGGTCCTGAAGCTTTCTTT. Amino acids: CASTVSGGPEAFF.